This T cell receptor beta chain is from a study of T cell responses to AZD1222 COVID-19 vaccine. Study-wide results and caveats: Nearly half of spike-specific TCRs reportedly target unmutated variant regions. Mostly white British, mostly female donors; authors suggested clonal diversity may be underestimated.

CDR1 is SGDLS, CDR2 YYNGEE, per germline. CDR3 size: 14 residues. Trimming removed 0 bases from V and 2 bases from J, with 8 bases in between. On this clone itself: Its antigen is undetermined. Additional DNA sequences in this sample encode the identical CDR3.

Profiled with immunoSEQ multiplex PCR; TCRdb holds only in-frame clones, not every one. The sample carries 110,000 or so clones, approximately 90% recorded once. The specimen comprised peripheral blood, sampled 28 days after the second AZD1222 dose. The clonotype comes from an adult who received the AZD1222 COVID-19 vaccine. The V gene is TRBV9, the J gene TRBJ1-1; D is unclear. CDR3 nucleotides: TGTGCCAGCAGCGTAGACGACCCAAACACTGAAGCTTTCTTT. Amino acids: CASSVDDPNTEAFF. The full variable domain, with the rest looked up from reference TRBV9 and TRBJ1-1, is DSGVTQTPKHLITATGQRVTLRCSPRSGDLSVYWYQQSLDQGLQFLIQYYNGEERAKGNILERFSAQQFPDLHSELNLSSLELGDSALYFCASSVDDPNTEAFFGQGTRLTVV.